This T cell receptor beta chain was recovered during a study of beta chain features in type 1 diabetes. Whole-study results and caveats: Type 1 diabetes patients had moderately but significantly shorter TCRB CDR3s in all four CD4+ subsets.

As every portion of the isolated RNA was reverse transcribed, the sequencing read expressed TCRB transcripts. Profiled with immunoSEQ multiplex PCR; TCRdb holds only in-frame clones, not every one. The sample lists more than 300,000 clones, over 7% occurring once. As regards this clone: What it binds is unknown.

Every participating donor gave one draw, a heparinised blood sample averaging around 0.11 L. Sort purity for all populations was recorded as exceeding 98%. The sample comprised central memory CD4+ T cells from blood. This clonotype was sampled from a man aged 25 to 40 with type 1 diabetes.

The CDR3 here is CASGSQGGDNEQFF. CDR3 DNA: TGCGCCAGCGGATCTCAGGGGGGAGACAATGAGCAGTTCTTC. The V gene is TRBV23-1, the J gene TRBJ2-1; D is possibly TRBD1 (7 bases). TRBV23-1 is treated as an ORF (open reading frame) with a function not yet certain. This CDR3 spans 14 amino acids. V gave up 8 bases and J gave up 5 bases, with 16 bases separating them.